This T cell receptor (beta chain) was retrieved from a study of shared clonotypes between healthy human individuals. About the research overall: Per-donor plates numbered three CD4 naive, three CD4 memory, two CD8 naive and one CD8 memory. Notes on the study in general: Measured sharing among donors was expected to vary with sequencing depth. The diversity represented, both genetic and in exposure history, was limited by few donors.

The CDR3 has 13 residues. V was trimmed by 6 bases and J by 10 bases, leaving 16 bases between them. Germline V gene data show CDR1 as LGHNT and CDR2 as FRNRAP. This clone was seen a single time. Antigen: not known. Naive-designated CD8 cells lacked CD45RO, were positively enriched for CCR7, and omitted terminally differentiated effector memory CD45RA+ cells. The table came from immunoSEQ multiplex PCR; TCRdb's copy has only in-frame clones and leaves some out. The repertoire includes about 2.1 million clones, approximately 94% of them detected once, and over 1.5% sits in the top ten. The TCR was taken from a man between 18 and 35 years old in good health. Some clones in this sample may be carry-over from other donors' samples. The chain employs TRBV12-5 and TRBJ2-1, with a weak D call TRBD1 (5 bases). The sequenced material came from naive CD8+ T cells from PBMCs. CDR3 amino acids: CASGQGLDDEQFF. CDR3 DNA sequence: TGTGCTAGTGGCCAGGGCCTAGACGACGAGCAGTTCTTC.